A selection of T cell receptor beta chains follows, all from one sample in a study of T-cell reconstitution after alpha-beta-depleted transplantation in children. From the PCR reads, TCRdb called clonotypes with MiXCR, one entry per CDR3 protein. The sample lists fewer than 250,000 distinct CDR3 sequences; 8.2% were seen once. The sample consisted of PBMCs, mostly from graft donor cells, taken 180 days after TCRalphabeta/CD19-depleted stem cell transplant. All receptors derive from a male patient aged 10 to 17 who had a stem cell transplant for acute lymphoblastic leukemia, so the T cells may come from the graft donor. Both conserved end residues are part of each CDR3. A D gene is named only where the DNA matches it firmly. Clone size, where shown, is once, few, many, or a class for clones that have expanded.

D	size	length	V	J	CDR3	DNA
TRBD1	-	18	TRBV13	TRBJ1-4	CAFSLGGDRLATNEKLFF	TGTGCCTTCAGCCTGGGGGGGGACAGGCTTGCAACTAATGAAAAACTGTTTTTT
TRBD1	many	16	TRBV29-1	TRBJ2-3	CSVRSPPGQGEYTQYF	TGCAGCGTGAGATCCCCCCCGGGACAGGGGGAATATACGCAGTATTTT
-	many	14	TRBV5-5	TRBJ1-5	CASSGNGMEQPQHF	TGTGCCAGCAGCGGAAATGGGATGGAGCAGCCCCAGCATTTT
TRBD2	many	16	TRBV10-2	TRBJ2-7	CASSESGTTRSYEQYF	TGCGCCAGCAGTGAGTCAGGGACTACCCGTTCCTACGAGCAGTACTTC
-	many	13	TRBV20-1	TRBJ1-2	CSGPNREDYGYTF	TGCAGTGGGCCAAACAGGGAGGACTATGGCTACACCTTC
-	-	14	TRBV12-3/TRBV12-4	TRBJ2-4	CASTLDYNENIQYF	TGTGCCAGCACCCTGGACTACAACGAAAACATTCAGTACTTC
TRBD1	many	15	TRBV20-1	TRBJ2-5	CSASDGTVLQETQYF	TGCAGTGCTAGCGATGGGACAGTCCTACAAGAGACCCAGTACTTC
-	-	11	TRBV19	TRBJ1-2	CATMTSFGYTF	TGTGCCACCATGACGAGCTTTGGCTACACCTTC
TRBD2	few	17	TRBV28	TRBJ2-1	CASRPHPSGRGHNEQFF	TGTGCCAGCAGACCCCATCCTAGCGGGAGAGGACACAATGAGCAGTTCTTC
-	many	12	TRBV7-9	TRBJ1-2	CASSFDTRGYTF	TGTGCCAGCAGTTTTGACACGCGTGGCTACACCTTC
TRBD2	many	16	TRBV11-2	TRBJ2-2	CASSPRLAGKTGELFF	TGTGCCAGCAGCCCCCGACTAGCGGGAAAGACCGGGGAGCTGTTTTTT
-	many	13	TRBV7-6	TRBJ2-7	CASSLVYSYEQYF	TGTGCCAGCAGCTTAGTCTACTCCTACGAGCAGTACTTC
TRBD1	many	14	TRBV11-2	TRBJ1-3	CASSFRQGADTIYF	TGTGCCAGCAGCTTTCGACAGGGTGCAGACACCATATATTTT
-	many	15	TRBV5-1	TRBJ2-7	CASSPGLGNLYEQYF	TGCGCCAGCAGCCCCGGACTGGGGAACCTCTACGAGCAGTACTTC